The 7 T cell receptor beta chains given below trace back to one sample, sequenced in a study of patients and donors after allogeneic stem cell transplantation. TCRdb used MiXCR to reprocess the RT-PCR reads, holding one entry per CDR3 protein. The table lists about 87,000 distinct CDR3 sequences, less than 5% of them singletons. The sequenced sample was blood, either unsorted or a sorted T cell fraction (not recorded which). These receptors all come from a human donor who was either an allogeneic HSCT recipient or a stem cell or donor lymphocyte infusion donor (not recorded which). It is not recorded whose cells these are; they may come from a transplant donor.

In this sample, this clonotype turned up many times. The chain has TRBV5-1 and TRBJ2-5; possible D gene TRBD1, 6 bases. The CDR3 runs to 15 residues. The V and J ends lost 4 bases and 5 bases respectively, with 18 bases between them. Germline V lookup: CDR1 SGHRS, CDR2 YFSETQ. The CDR3 nucleotides are TGCGCCAGCAGCATGGAGACAGGTTGGGGGGAGACCCAGTACTTC. Protein sequence: CASSMETGWGETQYF.

This clonotype was observed a handful of times. The chain combines TRBV9 with TRBJ2-1; D not certain. Deletions cut 1 base from V and 5 bases from J, with 10 bases between. This CDR3 has 14 amino acids. Germline V lookup: CDR1 SGDLS, CDR2 YYNGEE. CDR3 sequence: CASSVSQTHNEQFF. As DNA, the CDR3 is TGTGCCAGCAGCGTATCCCAGACCCACAATGAGCAGTTCTTC.

This clonotype was recorded a few times. V is TRBV9 and J is TRBJ2-1; 8 bases line up with TRBD2. Germline values: CDR1 SGDLS, CDR2 YYNGEE. This CDR3 contains 17 residues. With V trimmed by 0 bases and J by 4 bases, 9 bases remained unmatched. CDR3 sequence: CASSVAGGDGVYNEQFF. Written as DNA, the CDR3 is TGTGCCAGCAGCGTAGCGGGGGGGGACGGAGTTTACAATGAGCAGTTCTTC.

Ten or more counts support this clonotype. The rearrangement joins TRBV20-1 to TRBJ2-7, with 8 nucleotides matching TRBD1. The CDR3 contains 15 residues. V was pared by 3 bases and J by 2 bases, with 9 bases of the junction left unmatched. The germline gives CDR1 DFQATT, CDR2 SNEGSKA (reference sequence). The CDR3 nucleotides are TGCAGTGCTAGGATTCAGGGGGCAAACCCCTACGAGCAGTACTTC. Amino acids: CSARIQGANPYEQYF.

The chain employs TRBV4-1 and TRBJ1-2, with unresolved D. V was trimmed by 5 bases and J by 2 bases, leaving 9 bases between them. The CDR3 is 13 residues long. Germline V gives CDR1 MGHRA, CDR2 YSYEKL. CDR3 nucleotide sequence: TGCGCCAGCAGCTCCGTAGTGAACTATGGCTACACCTTC. Encoded protein: CASSSVVNYGYTF.

This clonotype was counted at least ten times. This chain connects TRBV6-1 to TRBJ2-3; TRBD1 might be the D (5 bases). V was trimmed by 5 bases and J by 1 base, leaving 13 bases between them. The CDR3 has 15 amino acids. CDR1 and CDR2 (germline): MNHNS, SASEGT. This CDR3 reads CASSLQVKGTDTQYF. CDR3 DNA: TGTGCCAGCAGTCTACAGGTTAAAGGCACAGATACGCAGTATTTT.

J is TRBJ2-1 and V is TRBV6-1; 9 bases line up with TRBD2. This CDR3 has 14 amino acids. Germline V gene sequence: CDR1 MNHNS, CDR2 SASEGT. V was clipped by 5 bases and J by 7 bases; unmatched bases: 6. CDR3 region: CASSLSGSGNEQFF. DNA of the CDR3: TGTGCCAGCAGTCTTAGCGGGAGTGGTAATGAGCAGTTCTTC.